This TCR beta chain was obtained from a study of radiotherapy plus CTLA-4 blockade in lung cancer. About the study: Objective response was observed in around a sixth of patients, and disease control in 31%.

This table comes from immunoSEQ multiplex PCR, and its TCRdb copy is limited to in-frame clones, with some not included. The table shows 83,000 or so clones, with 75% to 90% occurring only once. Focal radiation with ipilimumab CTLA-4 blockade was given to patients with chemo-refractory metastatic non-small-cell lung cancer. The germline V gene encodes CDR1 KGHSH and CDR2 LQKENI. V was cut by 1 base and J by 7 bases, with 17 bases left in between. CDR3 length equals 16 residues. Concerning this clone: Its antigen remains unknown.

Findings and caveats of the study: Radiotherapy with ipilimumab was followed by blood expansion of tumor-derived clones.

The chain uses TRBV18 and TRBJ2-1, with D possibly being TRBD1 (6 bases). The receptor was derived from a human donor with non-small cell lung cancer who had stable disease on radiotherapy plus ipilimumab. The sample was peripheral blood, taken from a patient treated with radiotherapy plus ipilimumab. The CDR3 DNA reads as TGTGCCAGCTCACCACAATTCTCGACAGGTCGAAATGAGCAGTTCTTC. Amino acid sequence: CASSPQFSTGRNEQFF.